This TCR beta chain was sequenced during a study of CD8+CD57+ T cells in acquired aplastic anemia. Study at large: The study obtained an average of about 3.1 ug of DNA from sorted CD4+ and CD8+ cells. Read counts for CD4+ cells (from healthy donors) averaged about 10.8 million.

V lost 4 bases, J lost 0 bases, and 9 bases lay in between. There are 14 residues in the CDR3. From germline, CDR1 is SGHRS and CDR2 YFSETQ. This clonotype was picked up many times. Its antigen is still unknown. Genomic DNA served as template for TCR beta VDJ and CDR3 profiling. TCRdb called the reads again in MiXCR, with one record for every CDR3 protein. The table records some 190,000 distinct CDR3 sequences, approximately 49% of them present only once. Study-wide results and limits: Both patients and controls carried the same twenty-nine CD8+ CDR3 sequences.

This chain links TRBV5-1 with TRBJ2-3; a weak D match, TRBD2 (6 bases). Sample: sorted CD4+, CD8+, or CD8+CD57+ T cells (not recorded which) from PBMCs. This receptor was obtained from a human donor in good health. The CDR3 here is CASSQGTSTDTQYF. CDR3 bases: TGCGCCAGCAGCCAAGGGACTAGCACAGATACGCAGTATTTT.